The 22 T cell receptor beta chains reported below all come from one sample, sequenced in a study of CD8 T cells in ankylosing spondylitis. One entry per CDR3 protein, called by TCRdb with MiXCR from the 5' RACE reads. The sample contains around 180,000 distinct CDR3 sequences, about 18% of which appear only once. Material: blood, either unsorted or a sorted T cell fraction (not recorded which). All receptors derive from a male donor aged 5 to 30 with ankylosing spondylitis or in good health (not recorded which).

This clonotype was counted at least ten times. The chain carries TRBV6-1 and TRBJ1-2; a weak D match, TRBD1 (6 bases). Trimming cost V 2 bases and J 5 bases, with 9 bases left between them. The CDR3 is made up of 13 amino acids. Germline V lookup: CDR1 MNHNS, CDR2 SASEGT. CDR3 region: CASSEPGAYGYTF. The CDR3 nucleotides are TGTGCCAGCAGTGAACCAGGGGCTTATGGCTACACCTTC.

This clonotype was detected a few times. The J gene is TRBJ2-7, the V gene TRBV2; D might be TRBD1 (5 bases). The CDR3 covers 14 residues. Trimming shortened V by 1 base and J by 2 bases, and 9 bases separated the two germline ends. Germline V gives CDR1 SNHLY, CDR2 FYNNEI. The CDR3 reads CASSEGAGPYEQYV. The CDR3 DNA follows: TGTGCCAGCAGTGAAGGGGCAGGGCCCTACGAGCAGTACGTC.

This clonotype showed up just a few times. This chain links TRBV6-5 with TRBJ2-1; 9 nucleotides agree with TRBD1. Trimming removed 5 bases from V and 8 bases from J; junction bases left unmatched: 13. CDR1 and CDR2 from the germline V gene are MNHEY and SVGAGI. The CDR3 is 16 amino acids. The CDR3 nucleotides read TGTGCCAGCAGTAAGACTCCGGGACAGGGCACCGATGAGCAGTTCTTC. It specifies CASSKTPGQGTDEQFF.

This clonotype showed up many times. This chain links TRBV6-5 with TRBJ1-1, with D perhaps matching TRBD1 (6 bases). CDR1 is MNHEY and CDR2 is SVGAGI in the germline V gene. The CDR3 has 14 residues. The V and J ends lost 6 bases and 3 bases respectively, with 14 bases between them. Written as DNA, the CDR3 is TGTGCCAGCAGAAACAGAAGGGGGGACACTGAAGCTTTCTTT. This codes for CASRNRRGDTEAFF.

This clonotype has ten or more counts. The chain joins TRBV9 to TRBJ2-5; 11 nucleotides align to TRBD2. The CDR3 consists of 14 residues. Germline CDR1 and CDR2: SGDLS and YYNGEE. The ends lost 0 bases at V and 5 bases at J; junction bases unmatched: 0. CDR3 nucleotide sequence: TGTGCCAGCAGCGTAGCTAGCGGGAGGGAGACCCAGTACTTC. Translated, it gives CASSVASGRETQYF.

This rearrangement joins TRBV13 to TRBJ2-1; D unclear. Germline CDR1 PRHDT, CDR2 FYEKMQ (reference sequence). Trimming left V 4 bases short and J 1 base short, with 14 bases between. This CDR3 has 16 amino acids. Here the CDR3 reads CASSSLRTTSYNEQFF. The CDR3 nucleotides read TGTGCCAGCAGCTCCCTAAGGACGACTTCCTACAATGAGCAGTTCTTC. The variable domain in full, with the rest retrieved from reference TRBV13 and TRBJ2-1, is AAGVIQSPRHLIKEKRETATLKCYPIPRHDTVYWYQQGPGQDPQFLISFYEKMQSDKGSIPDRFSAQQFSDYHSELNMSSLELGDSALYFCASSSLRTTSYNEQFFGPGTRLTVL.

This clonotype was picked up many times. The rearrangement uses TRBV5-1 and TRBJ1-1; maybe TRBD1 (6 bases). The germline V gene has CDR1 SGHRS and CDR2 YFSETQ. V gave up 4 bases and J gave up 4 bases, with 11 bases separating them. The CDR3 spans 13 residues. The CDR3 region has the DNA TGCGCCAGCAGCGAACCAGGGGTCACTGAAGCTTTCTTT. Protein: CASSEPGVTEAFF.

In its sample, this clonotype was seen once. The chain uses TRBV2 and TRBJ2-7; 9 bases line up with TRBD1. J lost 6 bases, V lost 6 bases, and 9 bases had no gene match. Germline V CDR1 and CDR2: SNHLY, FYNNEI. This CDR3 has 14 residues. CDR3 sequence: CASRTDRGPLEQYF. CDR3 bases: TGTGCCAGCAGGACGGACAGGGGCCCTCTCGAGCAGTACTTC.

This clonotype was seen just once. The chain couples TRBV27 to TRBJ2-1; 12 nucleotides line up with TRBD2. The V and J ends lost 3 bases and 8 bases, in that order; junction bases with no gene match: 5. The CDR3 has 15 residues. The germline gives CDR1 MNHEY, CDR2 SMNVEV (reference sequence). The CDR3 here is CASSFETSGSHEQFF. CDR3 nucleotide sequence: TGTGCCAGCAGTTTTGAGACTAGCGGGAGTCATGAGCAGTTCTTC.

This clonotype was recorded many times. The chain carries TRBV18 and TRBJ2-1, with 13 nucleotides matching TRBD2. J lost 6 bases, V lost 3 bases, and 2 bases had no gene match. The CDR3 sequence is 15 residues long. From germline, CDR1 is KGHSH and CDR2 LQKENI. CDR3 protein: CASSPGLAGLNEQFF. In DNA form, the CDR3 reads TGTGCCAGCTCACCGGGACTAGCGGGACTCAATGAGCAGTTCTTC.

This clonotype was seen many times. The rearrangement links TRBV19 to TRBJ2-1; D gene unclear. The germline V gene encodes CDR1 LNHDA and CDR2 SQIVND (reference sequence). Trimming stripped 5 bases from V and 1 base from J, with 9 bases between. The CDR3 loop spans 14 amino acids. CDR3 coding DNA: TGTGCCAGTAGTCACCCCTCGTCCTACAATGAGCAGTTCTTC. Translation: CASSHPSSYNEQFF.

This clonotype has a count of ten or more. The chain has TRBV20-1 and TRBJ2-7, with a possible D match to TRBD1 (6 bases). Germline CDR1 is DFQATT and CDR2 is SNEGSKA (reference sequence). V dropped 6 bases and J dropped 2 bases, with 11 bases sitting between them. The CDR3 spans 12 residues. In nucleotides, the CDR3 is TGCAGTGCGATGGACAGTGCCTACGAGCAGTACTTC. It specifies CSAMDSAYEQYF.

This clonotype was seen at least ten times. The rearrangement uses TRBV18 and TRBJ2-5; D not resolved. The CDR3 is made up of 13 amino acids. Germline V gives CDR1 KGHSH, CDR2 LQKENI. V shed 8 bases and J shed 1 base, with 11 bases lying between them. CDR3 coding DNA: TGTGCCAGCGCACACCCAGGCCAAGAGACCCAGTACTTC. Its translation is CASAHPGQETQYF.

In DNA form, the CDR3 reads TGTGCCAGCAGCTATAGCGGGATATGGACCGGGGAGCTGTTTTTT. Protein sequence: CASSYSGIWTGELFF. The genes are TRBV6-1 and TRBJ2-2; 8 nucleotides match TRBD2. This CDR3 spans 15 amino acids. The germline V gene encodes CDR1 MNHNS and CDR2 SASEGT. The V gene end was trimmed by 6 bases and the J gene end by 5 bases; junction bases not matched to a gene: 8.

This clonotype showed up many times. CDR3 sequence (DNA): TGTGCCAGCAGTTACTCAAGCCCCATCTACGAGCAGTACGTC. It is translated as CASSYSSPIYEQYV. The genes are TRBV6-5 and TRBJ2-7, with D hard to call. Germline V CDR1 and CDR2: MNHEY, SVGAGI. Trimming removed 0 bases from V and 3 bases from J, with 9 bases in between. The CDR3 covers 14 residues.

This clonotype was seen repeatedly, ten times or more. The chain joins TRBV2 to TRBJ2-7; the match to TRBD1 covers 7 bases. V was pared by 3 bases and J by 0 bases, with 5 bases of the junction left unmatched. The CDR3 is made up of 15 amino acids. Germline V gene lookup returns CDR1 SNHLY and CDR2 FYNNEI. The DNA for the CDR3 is TGTGCCAGCAGTGAGGGGACAGATAGCTCCTACGAGCAGTACGTC. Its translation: CASSEGTDSSYEQYV.

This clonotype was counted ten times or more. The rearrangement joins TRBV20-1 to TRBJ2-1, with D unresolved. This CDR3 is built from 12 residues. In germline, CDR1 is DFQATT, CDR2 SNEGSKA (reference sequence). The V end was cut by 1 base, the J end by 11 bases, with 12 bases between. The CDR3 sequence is CSARVRIGQQFF. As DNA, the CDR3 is TGCAGTGCTAGAGTTCGGATAGGACAGCAGTTCTTC.

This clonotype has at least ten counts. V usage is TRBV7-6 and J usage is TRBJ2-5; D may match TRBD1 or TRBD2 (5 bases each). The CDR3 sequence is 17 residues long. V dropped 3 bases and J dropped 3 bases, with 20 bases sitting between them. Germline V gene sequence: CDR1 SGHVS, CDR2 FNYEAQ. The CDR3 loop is CASSLSIWDPGEETQYF. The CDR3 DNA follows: TGTGCCAGCAGCTTGTCCATATGGGACCCCGGCGAAGAGACCCAGTACTTC.

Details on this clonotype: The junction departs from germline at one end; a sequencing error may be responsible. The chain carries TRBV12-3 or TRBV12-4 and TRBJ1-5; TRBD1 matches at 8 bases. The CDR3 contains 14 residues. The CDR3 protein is CASSLSGGWQPQHF. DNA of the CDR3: TGTGCAAGCAGTTTATCAGGGGGCTGGCAGCCCCAGCATTTT.

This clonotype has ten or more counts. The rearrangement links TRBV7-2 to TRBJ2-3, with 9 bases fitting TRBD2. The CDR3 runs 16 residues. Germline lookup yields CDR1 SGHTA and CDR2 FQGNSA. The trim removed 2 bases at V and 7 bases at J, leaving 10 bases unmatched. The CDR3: CASSLRLAGNPNTQYF. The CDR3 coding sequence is TGTGCCAGCAGCTTAAGGCTAGCGGGAAATCCAAATACGCAGTATTTT.

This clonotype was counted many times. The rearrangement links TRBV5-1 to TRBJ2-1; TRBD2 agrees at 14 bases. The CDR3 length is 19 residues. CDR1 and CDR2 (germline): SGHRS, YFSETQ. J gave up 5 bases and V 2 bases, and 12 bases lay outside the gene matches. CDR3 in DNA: TGCGCCAGCAGCTTATGGACTAGCGGGAGGCGTAACGGGAACAATGAGCAGTTCTTC. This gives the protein CASSLWTSGRRNGNNEQFF.

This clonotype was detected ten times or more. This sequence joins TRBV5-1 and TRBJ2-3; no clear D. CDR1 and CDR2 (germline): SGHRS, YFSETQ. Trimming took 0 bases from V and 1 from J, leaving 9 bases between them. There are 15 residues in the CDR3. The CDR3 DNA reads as TGCGCCAGCAGCTTGGAACGCGGAGGCACAGATACGCAGTATTTT. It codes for CASSLERGGTDTQYF. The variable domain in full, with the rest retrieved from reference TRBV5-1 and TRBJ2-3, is KAGVTQTPRYLIKTRGQQVTLSCSPISGHRSVSWYQQTPGQGLQFLFEYFSETQRNKGNFPGRFSGRQFSNSRSEMNVSTLELGDSALYLCASSLERGGTDTQYFGPGTRLTVL.